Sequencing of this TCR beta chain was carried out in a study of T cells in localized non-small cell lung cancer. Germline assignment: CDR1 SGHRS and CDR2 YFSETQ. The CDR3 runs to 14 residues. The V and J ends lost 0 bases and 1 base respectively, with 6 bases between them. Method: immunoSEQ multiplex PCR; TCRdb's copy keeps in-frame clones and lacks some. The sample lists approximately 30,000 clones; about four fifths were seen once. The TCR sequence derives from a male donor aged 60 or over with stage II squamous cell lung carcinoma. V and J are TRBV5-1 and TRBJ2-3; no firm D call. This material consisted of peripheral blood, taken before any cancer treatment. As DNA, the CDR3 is TGCGCCAGCAGCTTGGCCTCAGGCACAGATACGCAGTATTTT. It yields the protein CASSLASGTDTQYF.